This T cell receptor beta chain came from a study of graft-versus-host responses after intestinal transplantation. Overall study: Among the recipients, transplants were multivisceral, liver-intestinal, or isolated intestinal. The whole recipient group had anti-thymocyte globulin induction followed by tacrolimus and steroids for around 3 years. The study's findings and limits: The marrow of recipients harbored GvH clones, and ileum or blood showed some of them first.

Graft specimens yielded both intraepithelial and lamina propria lymphocytes. For this clone: Its antigen is as yet unknown.

V was clipped by 0 bases and J by 5 bases, with 4 bases between them. The germline gives CDR1 SGHAT, CDR2 FQNNGV. CDR3 length: 12 residues. Clones were sequenced by immunoSEQ multiplex PCR, and TCRdb holds only the in-frame ones, with some missing. The data show about 8,100 clones, 65% to 80% seen once. This receptor was obtained from a human patient who received an intestinal transplant, so some T cells may come from the graft donor. The sample in question was ileum tissue, obtained around 440 days after transplant. The genes are TRBV11-2 and TRBJ2-5; D is ambiguous. CDR3 protein: CASSLDPETQYF. CDR3 DNA sequence: TGTGCCAGCAGCTTAGATCCGGAGACCCAGTACTTC.